These 30 T cell receptor beta chains came from one sample sequenced in a study of control samples from healthy donors and cancer patients. Produced via immunoSEQ multiplex PCR; TCRdb's table is partial and in-frame only. The sample gives 60,000 to 75,000 clones, approximately 85% of which show up once; roughly 5.5% is in the top ten. The sample consisted of blood. These TCRs come from a man aged 35 to 55 in good health.

The V and J genes are TRBV27 and TRBJ1-1; unclear D gene. The CDR3 length is 14 residues. Trimming left V 2 bases short and J 4 bases short, with 11 bases between. CDR1 MNHEY and CDR2 SMNVEV come from the germline V gene (reference sequence). The chain's CDR3 is CASSLRSDGTEAFF. As DNA, the CDR3 is TGTGCCAGCAGTTTAAGGAGCGACGGCACTGAAGCTTTCTTT.

This chain connects TRBV28 to TRBJ1-5; D is unclear. Germline CDR1 MDHEN, CDR2 SYDVKM. Trimming removed 6 bases from V and 5 bases from J, with 8 bases in between. The CDR3 has 12 residues. The CDR3 nucleotides are TGTGCCAGCAGACCGGCCCATCAGCCCCAGCATTTT. Translated: CASRPAHQPQHF.

This clone has a handful of counts. The chain recombines TRBV5-1 with TRBJ2-2; 12 bases fit TRBD2. CDR1 is SGHRS and CDR2 is YFSETQ in the germline V gene. This CDR3 region has 16 residues. Trimming cost V 1 base and J 5 bases; bases outside gene matches: 3. CDR3 residues: CASSLLAGGRTGELFF. CDR3 bases: TGCGCCAGCAGCTTGCTAGCGGGAGGGCGAACCGGGGAGCTGTTTTTT.

This clone has a single count. This chain joins TRBV24-1 and TRBJ2-7; 9 bases are a match to TRBD1. CDR1 is KGHDR and CDR2 is SFDVKD in the germline V gene. This CDR3 is 15 amino acids long. V lost 5 bases and J lost 5; bases outside the gene matches: 9. CDR3 nucleotides: TGTGCCACCAGTGGCGAAGGGACAGGGCTCGACGAGCAGTACTTC. It yields the protein CATSGEGTGLDEQYF.

This clone was recorded only once. The V gene is TRBV7-3, the J gene TRBJ1-1; 8 bases align to TRBD1. With V trimmed by 5 bases and J by 11 bases, 7 bases remained unmatched. This CDR3 comprises 12 residues. Germline V lookup: CDR1 SGHTA, CDR2 FQGTGA. The CDR3 is CASSVTQGVAFF. The CDR3 DNA reads as TGTGCCAGCAGCGTCACACAGGGGGTTGCTTTCTTT.

The V gene is TRBV29-1, the J gene TRBJ2-2; D gene unclear. The CDR3 spans 13 residues. Germline assignment: CDR1 SQVTM and CDR2 ANQGSEA. V was cut by 3 bases and J by 3 bases, with 8 bases left in between. As DNA, the CDR3 is TGCAGCGTTGAGGGCCATTACACCGGGGAGCTGTTTTTT. Translating it yields CSVEGHYTGELFF.

This chain uses TRBV5-4 with TRBJ1-1; D is unresolved. This CDR3 region has 13 residues. From germline, CDR1 is SGHNT and CDR2 YYREEE (reference sequence). V lost 0 bases, J lost 3 bases, and 6 bases lay in between. DNA of the CDR3: TGTGCCAGCAGCTTGGAATCGGACACTGAAGCTTTCTTT. Translation: CASSLESDTEAFF.

DNA of the CDR3: TGTGCCAGCAGCACGGTGACTAGCGGGGTCTCCTACGAGCAGTACTTC. It codes for CASSTVTSGVSYEQYF. The V call is TRBV7-2, the J call TRBJ2-7, with TRBD2 identical over 11 bases. V lost 5 bases and J lost 0; bases outside the gene matches: 6. The CDR3 is 16 amino acids. Germline assignment: CDR1 SGHTA and CDR2 FQGNSA.

The V call is TRBV25-1, the J call TRBJ2-3, with 11 nucleotides matching TRBD1. Per the germline V gene, CDR1 is MGHDK and CDR2 is SYGVNS. The V gene end was trimmed by 5 bases and the J gene end by 4 bases; junction bases not matched to a gene: 8. There are 16 residues in the CDR3. The CDR3 region is CASSPHGTGGPDTQYF. The CDR3 DNA reads as TGTGCCAGCAGTCCCCACGGGACAGGGGGACCAGATACGCAGTATTTT.

This rearrangement joins TRBV7-2 to TRBJ2-4, with D perhaps TRBD2 (6 bases). Germline CDR1 SGHTA, CDR2 FQGNSA. Trimming took off 1 base at V and 2 bases at J, with 9 bases between the two ends. The CDR3 contains 15 residues. CDR3 in amino acids: CASSLGGASKNIQYF. CDR3 nucleotide sequence: TGTGCCAGCAGCTTAGGCGGGGCGTCCAAAAACATTCAGTACTTC.

The chain employs TRBV28 and TRBJ2-5; 11 bases are a match to TRBD2. Trimming took 2 bases from V and 0 from J; bases not matched to a gene: 8. This CDR3 is 18 amino acids long. From germline, CDR1 is MDHEN and CDR2 SYDVKM. The CDR3 DNA reads TGTGCCAGCAGTTTAATGACCTGGGGACTAGCGGACCAAGAGACCCAGTACTTC. The encoded protein is CASSLMTWGLADQETQYF.

J is TRBJ1-2 and V is TRBV7-9; D uncertain. Germline CDR1 SEHNR, CDR2 FQNEAQ (reference sequence). V was clipped by 5 bases and J by 13 bases, with 26 bases between them. CDR3 size: 15 residues. CDR3: CASSPSSNGKSPVTF. Written as DNA, the CDR3 is TGTGCCAGCAGCCCTTCGTCGAATGGGAAGTCCCCAGTCACCTTC.

On this clone: Other DNA sequences in the same sample also yield this CDR3. The chain has TRBV18 and TRBJ1-1; no firm D call. This CDR3 has 13 amino acids. V shed 4 bases and J shed 1 base, with 7 bases lying between them. CDR1 KGHSH and CDR2 LQKENI come from the germline V gene. Written as DNA, the CDR3 is TGTGCCAGCTCACTTACACAGAACACTGAAGCTTTCTTT. This encodes CASSLTQNTEAFF.

This clone was observed a few times. The chain links TRBV28 to TRBJ2-7; TRBD1 matches 7 bases. Germline lookup yields CDR1 MDHEN and CDR2 SYDVKM. The CDR3 spans 14 residues. V was clipped by 3 bases and J by 7 bases; unmatched bases: 9. In DNA, the CDR3 is TGTGCCAGCAGTTTGGCGACAGGGTCGGGAGAGCAGTACTTC. Protein sequence: CASSLATGSGEQYF.

The chain carries TRBV28 and TRBJ1-6; D is possibly TRBD1 (5 bases). Germline values: CDR1 MDHEN, CDR2 SYDVKM. Deletions cut 8 bases from V and 7 bases from J, with 18 bases between. This CDR3 has 15 residues. The CDR3 loop reads CASGGGGGGNSPLHF. Here the CDR3 DNA reads TGTGCCAGCGGGGGTGGTGGCGGCGGCAATTCACCCCTCCACTTT.

The chain has TRBV28 and TRBJ2-3; D is perhaps TRBD1 or TRBD2 (5 bases each). The CDR3 covers 18 residues. CDR1 is MDHEN, CDR2 SYDVKM, per germline. With 3 bases removed from V and 4 bases from J, the gap between germline ends came to 23 bases. DNA of the CDR3: TGTGCCAGCAGTTTTCGGGACGGCGCGGACTCCTTGGCAGATACGCAGTATTTT. Protein: CASSFRDGADSLADTQYF. The whole variable domain, remainder taken from reference TRBV28 and TRBJ2-3, is DVKVTQSSRYLVKRTGEKVFLECVQDMDHENMFWYRQDPGLGLRLIYFSYDVKMKEKGDIPEGYSVSREKKERFSLILESASTNQTSMYLCASSFRDGADSLADTQYFGPGTRLTVL.

This rearrangement joins TRBV18 to TRBJ2-1; TRBD1 agrees at 8 bases. Germline-derived CDR1 and CDR2 are KGHSH and LQKENI. The CDR3 sequence is 16 residues long. V was clipped by 4 bases and J by 2 bases; unmatched bases: 7. Written as DNA, the CDR3 is TGTGCCAGCTCACTCGCGCGACAGGGGACCTACAATGAGCAGTTCTTC. It translates to CASSLARQGTYNEQFF.

The chain has TRBV2 and TRBJ2-3; D is ambiguous. This CDR3 comprises 15 residues. With 2 bases removed from V and 2 bases from J, the gap between germline ends came to 11 bases. Germline CDR1 is SNHLY and CDR2 is FYNNEI. The CDR3 region has the DNA TGTGCCAGCAGTGAAAAGGTCAGGTCCACAGATACGCAGTATTTT. Encoded protein: CASSEKVRSTDTQYF. The variable domain in full, with the rest retrieved from reference TRBV2 and TRBJ2-3, is EPEVTQTPSHQVTQMGQEVILRCVPISNHLYFYWYRQILGQKVEFLVSFYNNEISEKSEIFDDQFSVERPDGSNFTLKIRSTKLEDSAMYFCASSEKVRSTDTQYFGPGTRLTVL.

The V gene is TRBV18, the J gene TRBJ2-5, with D possibly TRBD1 on 5 matching bases. The CDR3 contains 14 residues. CDR1 and CDR2 from the germline V gene are KGHSH and LQKENI. Trimming cost V 0 bases and J 1 base, with 6 bases left between them. The CDR3 DNA follows: TGTGCCAGCTCACCACCGGGGCTCCAAGAGACCCAGTACTTC. It yields the protein CASSPPGLQETQYF. Based on the CDR3 plus reference TRBV18 and TRBJ2-5, the full variable domain is NAGVMQNPRHLVRRRGQEARLRCSPMKGHSHVYWYRQLPEEGLKFMVYLQKENIIDESGMPKERFSAEFPKEGPSILRIQQVVRGDSAAYFCASSPPGLQETQYFGPGTRLLVL.

The V gene is TRBV4-3, the J gene TRBJ2-3; D unresolved. The germline V and J ends were trimmed by 3 bases and 7 bases, with 8 bases remaining between them. Looked up from germline, CDR1 is LGHNA and CDR2 is YSLEER. This CDR3 is 12 amino acids long. This CDR3 reads CASSQEKNTQYF. CDR3 nucleotides: TGCGCCAGCAGCCAGGAGAAAAATACGCAGTATTTT.

The chain carries TRBV6-5 and TRBJ2-1; the D gene could be TRBD1 or TRBD2 (6 bases each). CDR3 length equals 14 residues. Germline V CDR1 and CDR2: MNHEY, SVGAGI. The V end was cut by 7 bases, the J end by 2 bases, with 12 bases between. Here the CDR3 reads CASTRGGPYNEQFF. DNA of the CDR3: TGTGCCAGCACTAGAGGGGGGCCCTACAATGAGCAGTTCTTC.

The chain uses TRBV12-3 or TRBV12-4 and TRBJ2-7; D might be TRBD2 (5 bases). Trimming cost V 8 bases and J 7 bases, with 18 bases left between them. The CDR3 is 13 residues long. CDR3 sequence: CASAGRRREEQYF. The CDR3 region has the DNA TGTGCCAGCGCTGGACGTCGAAGGGAGGAGCAGTACTTC.

CDR3 residues: CASSSRVGGSPQHF. CDR3 DNA sequence: TGTGCCAGCAGCTCCAGGGTGGGCGGATCGCCCCAGCATTTT. The chain recombines TRBV5-5 with TRBJ1-5; a weak D match, TRBD1 (5 bases). Trimming removed 3 bases from V and 9 bases from J, with 16 bases in between. Germline V gene lookup returns CDR1 SGHKS and CDR2 YYEKEE (reference sequence). The CDR3 length is 14 residues.

The J gene is TRBJ1-2, the V gene TRBV14, with a possible D match to TRBD1 (6 bases). Trimming took off 0 bases at V and 5 bases at J, with 10 bases between the two ends. The CDR3 runs 14 residues. CDR1 is SGHDN, CDR2 FVKESK, per germline. CDR3 bases: TGTGCCAGCAGCCAAGAAAGGACAGCTTATGGCTACACCTTC. Translation: CASSQERTAYGYTF.

This chain links TRBV25-1 with TRBJ2-5; possible D gene TRBD1, 5 bases. This CDR3 region has 14 residues. The V gene's germline CDR1 is MGHDK and CDR2 SYGVNS. Trimming removed 3 bases from V and 3 bases from J, with 11 bases in between. The CDR3 DNA follows: TGTGCCAGCAGTGAGCCCGGCAGGGAAGAGACCCAGTACTTC. It translates to CASSEPGREETQYF. The whole variable domain, remainder taken from reference TRBV25-1 and TRBJ2-5, is EADIYQTPRYLVIGTGKKITLECSQTMGHDKMYWYQQDPGMELHLIHYSYGVNSTEKGDLSSESTVSRIRTEHFPLTLESARPSHTSQYLCASSEPGREETQYFGPGTRLLVL.

The chain has TRBV19 and TRBJ2-1, with 11 bases fitting TRBD2. CDR3 length: 14 amino acids. Trimming took 4 bases from V and 9 from J; bases not matched to a gene: 5. Germline V gene data show CDR1 as LNHDA and CDR2 as SQIVND (reference sequence). CDR3 amino acids: CASSTLAGAAEQFF. The CDR3 coding sequence is TGTGCCAGTAGTACACTAGCGGGAGCGGCTGAGCAGTTCTTC.

This clone was counted a single time. In nucleotides, the CDR3 is TGTGCCATCATGGACGTCTACGAGCAGTACTTC. Protein: CAIMDVYEQYF. The chain couples TRBV10-3 to TRBJ2-7; no firm D call. The CDR3 sequence is 11 residues long. The V gene lost 7 bases and the J gene lost 3 bases, with 7 bases spanning the gap. Germline CDR1 ENHRY, CDR2 SYGVKD.

The rearrangement joins TRBV7-2 to TRBJ2-1; maybe TRBD2 (5 bases). V was cut by 3 bases and J by 4 bases, with 10 bases left in between. The CDR3 extends over 14 amino acids. Germline CDR1 is SGHTA and CDR2 is FQGNSA. The DNA for the CDR3 is TGTGCCAGCAGCTTCCGGGAAGAGTACAATGAGCAGTTCTTC. Its protein product is CASSFREEYNEQFF.

The CDR3 loop reads CASSLMRGSYNEQFF. The CDR3 DNA reads as TGTGCCAGCAGCTTAATGCGGGGGTCATACAATGAGCAGTTCTTC. The gene calls are TRBV7-2 and TRBJ2-1; TRBD2 agrees at 7 bases. Germline V gives CDR1 SGHTA, CDR2 FQGNSA. The ends lost 2 bases at V and 4 bases at J; junction bases unmatched: 5. The CDR3 consists of 15 residues.

This clone appeared a few times. This sequence joins TRBV5-6 and TRBJ2-3; perhaps TRBD2 as D (6 bases). CDR3 size: 15 residues. V lost 4 bases to trimming and J lost 2 bases, with 14 bases between them. CDR1 and CDR2 from the germline V gene are SGHDT and YYEEEE. The CDR3 reads CASSHGGTHTDTQYF. The CDR3 nucleotides are TGTGCCAGCAGCCATGGAGGGACTCACACAGATACGCAGTATTTT. The entire variable domain, with the rest obtained from reference TRBV5-6 and TRBJ2-3, is as follows: DAGVTQSPTHLIKTRGQQVTLRCSPKSGHDTVSWYQQALGQGPQFIFQYYEEEERQRGNFPDRFSGHQFPNYSSELNVNALLLGDSALYLCASSHGGTHTDTQYFGPGTRLTVL.